Sequencing of this T cell receptor beta chain was carried out in a study of Graves' ophthalmopathy and Graves' hyperthyroidism. Study details: Peripheral blood (taken before any treatment) was collected at initial diagnosis.

The CDR3 has 17 residues. The ends lost 1 base at V and 5 bases at J; junction bases unmatched: 9. Germline V lookup: CDR1 SGHVS, CDR2 FQNEAQ. Amplification of TCR beta CDR3 regions used RNA transcripts. HTBI primers primed a first-round RT-PCR, and a second-round multiplex PCR followed. MiXCR, run by TCRdb on the multiplex PCR reads, gives a single entry per CDR3 protein. The sample lists over 650,000 distinct CDR3 sequences, roughly 39% seen once, with about 3.3% in the top ten. PBMCs were obtained from roughly 9 ml of fresh peripheral blood. The chain combines TRBV7-8 with TRBJ2-5; 11 bases are shared with TRBD2. The specimen was peripheral blood. The receptor comes from an adult man with Graves' ophthalmopathy. The CDR3: CASSLGYSGGAGETQYF. CDR3 in DNA: TGTGCCAGCAGCTTAGGGTATAGCGGGGGGGCCGGTGAGACCCAGTACTTC.